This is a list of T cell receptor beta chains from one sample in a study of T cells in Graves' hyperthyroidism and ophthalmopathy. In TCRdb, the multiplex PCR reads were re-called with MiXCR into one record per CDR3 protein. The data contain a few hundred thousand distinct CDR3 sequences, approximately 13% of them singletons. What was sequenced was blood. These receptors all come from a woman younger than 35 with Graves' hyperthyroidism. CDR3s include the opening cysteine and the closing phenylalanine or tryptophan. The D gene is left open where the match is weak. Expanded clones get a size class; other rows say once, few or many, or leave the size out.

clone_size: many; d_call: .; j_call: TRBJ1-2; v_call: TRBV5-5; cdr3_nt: TGTGCCAGCAGCTTGGAAAAGTTGGAACGAAAGTATGGCTACACCTTC; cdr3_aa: CASSLEKLERKYGYTF
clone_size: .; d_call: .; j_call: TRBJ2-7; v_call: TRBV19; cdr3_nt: TGTGCCAGTAGTATAGCTAAGGGAAACTCCTACGAGCAGTACTTC; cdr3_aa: CASSIAKGNSYEQYF
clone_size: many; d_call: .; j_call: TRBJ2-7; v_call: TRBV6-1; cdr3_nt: TGTGCCAGCAGTTTGGGTAACAGGGTCGAGCAGTACTTC; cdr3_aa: CASSLGNRVEQYF
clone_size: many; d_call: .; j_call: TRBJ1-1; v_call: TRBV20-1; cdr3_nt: TGCAGTGCTAGCGAGACAGTTTTGAACACTGAAGCTTTCTTT; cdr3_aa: CSASETVLNTEAFF
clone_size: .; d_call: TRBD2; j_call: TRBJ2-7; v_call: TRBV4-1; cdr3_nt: TGCGCCAGCAGCCAAGACCGGGTACTAGCGGGAGGGGGCGAGCAGTACTTC; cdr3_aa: CASSQDRVLAGGGEQYF
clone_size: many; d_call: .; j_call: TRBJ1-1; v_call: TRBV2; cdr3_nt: TGTGCCAGCAGTGAAGGGCCGGGGCTGAGTTTCTTT; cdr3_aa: CASSEGPGLSFF
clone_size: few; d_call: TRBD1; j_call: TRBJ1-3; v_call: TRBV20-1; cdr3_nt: TGCAGTGCTAGTCCGGACAGGGATGCCATATATTTT; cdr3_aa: CSASPDRDAIYF
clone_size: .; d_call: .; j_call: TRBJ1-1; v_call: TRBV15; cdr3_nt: TGTGCCACCAGCAGAGGACAGGTTTACACTGAAGCTTTCTTT; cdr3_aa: CATSRGQVYTEAFF
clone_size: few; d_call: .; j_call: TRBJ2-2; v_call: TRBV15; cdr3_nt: TGTGCCACCAGCAGGAGGGAGAACACCGGGGAGCTGTTTTTT; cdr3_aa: CATSRRENTGELFF
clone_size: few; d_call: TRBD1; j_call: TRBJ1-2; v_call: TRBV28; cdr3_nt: TGTGCCAGCCGTGGGACAGTATACTATGGCTACACCTTC; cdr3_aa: CASRGTVYYGYTF
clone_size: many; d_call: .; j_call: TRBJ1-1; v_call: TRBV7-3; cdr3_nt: TGTGCCAGCAGCTTAACCCCGGTGGCCATGAACACTGAAGCTTTCTTT; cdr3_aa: CASSLTPVAMNTEAFF
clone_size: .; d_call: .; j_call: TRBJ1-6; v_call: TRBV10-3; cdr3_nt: TGTGCCATCAGTGAGTCGTCGGAGGGAAGAAGACCCCTCCACTTT; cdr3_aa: CAISESSEGRRPLHF
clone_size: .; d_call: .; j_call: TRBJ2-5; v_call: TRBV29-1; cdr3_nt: TGCAGCGGTCGTTGGGGGCTCGAGACCCAGTACTTC; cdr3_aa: CSGRWGLETQYF
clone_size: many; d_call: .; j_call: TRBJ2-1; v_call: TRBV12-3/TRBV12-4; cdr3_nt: TGTGCCAGCAGTTTGAGCCCTTGGTCCTACAATGAGCAGTTCTTC; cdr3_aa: CASSLSPWSYNEQFF
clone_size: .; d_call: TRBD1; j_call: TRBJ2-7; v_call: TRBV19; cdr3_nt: TGTGCCAGTAGTAATCCTCGACAGGGCACCACCCGGGAGCAGTACTTC; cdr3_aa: CASSNPRQGTTREQYF
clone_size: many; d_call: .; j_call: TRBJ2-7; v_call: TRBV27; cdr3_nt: TGTGCCAGCAGCCTTACGATGGGAAATTACGAGCAGTACTTC; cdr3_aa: CASSLTMGNYEQYF
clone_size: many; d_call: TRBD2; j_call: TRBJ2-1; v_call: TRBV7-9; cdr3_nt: TGTGCCAGCAGCTTCGGCGGGAGTTTGTTCTTC; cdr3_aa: CASSFGGSLFF
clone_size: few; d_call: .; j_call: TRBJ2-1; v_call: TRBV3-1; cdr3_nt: TGTGCCAGCAGCAACCAGCGGGTACTCGAGCAGTTCTTC; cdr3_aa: CASSNQRVLEQFF
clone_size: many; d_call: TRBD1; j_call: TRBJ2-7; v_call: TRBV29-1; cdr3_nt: TGCAGCGTTGGTACGGACAGGGCCTACGAGCAGTACTTC; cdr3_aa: CSVGTDRAYEQYF
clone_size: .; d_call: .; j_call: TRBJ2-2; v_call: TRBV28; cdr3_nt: TGTGCCAGCAGCCAATCGACAGGGAACACCGGGGAGCTGTTTTTT; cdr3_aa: CASSQSTGNTGELFF
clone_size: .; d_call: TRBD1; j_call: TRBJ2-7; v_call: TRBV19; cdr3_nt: TGTGCCAGTAGTGCTGGACAGGGAGGTCCCTACGAGCAGTACTTC; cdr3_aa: CASSAGQGGPYEQYF
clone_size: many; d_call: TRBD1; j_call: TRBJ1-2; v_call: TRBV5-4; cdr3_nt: TGTGCCAGCAGCTTGGGGGACAGGGCGAACTATGGCTACACCTTC; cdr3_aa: CASSLGDRANYGYTF
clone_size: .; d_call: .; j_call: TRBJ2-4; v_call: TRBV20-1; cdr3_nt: TGCAGTGCTGGCCGGGCCCCTTTAAACATTCAGTACTTC; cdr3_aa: CSAGRAPLNIQYF
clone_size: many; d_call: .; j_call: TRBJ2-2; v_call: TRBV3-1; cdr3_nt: TGTGCCAGCAGCTCTAGGGTTTTTAACACCGGGGAGCTGTTTTTT; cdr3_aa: CASSSRVFNTGELFF
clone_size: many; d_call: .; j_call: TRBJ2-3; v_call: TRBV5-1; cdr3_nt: TGCGCCAGCAGCCTTGGGGCAGTTGCTAGCACAGATACGCAGTATTTT; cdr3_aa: CASSLGAVASTDTQYF
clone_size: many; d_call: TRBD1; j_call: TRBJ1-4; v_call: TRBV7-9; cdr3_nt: TGTGCCAGCAGCTCGAGACAGGGGAGGGAAAAACTGTTTTTT; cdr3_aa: CASSSRQGREKLFF
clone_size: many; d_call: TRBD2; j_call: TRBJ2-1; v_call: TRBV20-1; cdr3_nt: TGCAGTGCTAGAGATAACGGGAGGGTATGGGAGCAGTTCTTC; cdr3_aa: CSARDNGRVWEQFF
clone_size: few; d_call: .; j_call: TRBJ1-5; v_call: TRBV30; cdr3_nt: TGTGCCTGGAGTGCCAGGGGTTCGGTAAGCAATCAGCCCCAGCATTTT; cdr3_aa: CAWSARGSVSNQPQHF
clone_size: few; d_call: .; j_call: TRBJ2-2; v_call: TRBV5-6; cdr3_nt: TGTGCCAGCACCCGGAGCACCGGGGAGCTGTTTTTT; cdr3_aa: CASTRSTGELFF